The 30 T cell receptor beta chains given below trace back to one sample, sequenced in a study of CD8+ T cells in alopecia areata. Treatment noted: oral pan-JAK inhibitor, 5-10 mg twice daily. RNA was isolated and reverse transcribed to cDNA, the sequencing template. Sequenced by immunoSEQ multiplex PCR; TCRdb stores in-frame clones only, minus some. The profile shows more than 150,000 clones, around 51% of them singletons. The sequenced sample was CD8+ T cells sorted from blood, obtained at approximately week 51, from a patient treated with tofacitinib. The receptors were sampled from a human donor with alopecia areata.

The V and J genes are TRBV4-3 and TRBJ1-5; no definite D call. The germline gives CDR1 LGHNA, CDR2 YSLEER. The CDR3 extends over 15 amino acids. The germline V and J ends were trimmed by 0 bases and 5 bases, with 11 bases remaining between them. CDR3 DNA sequence: TGCGCCAGCAGCCAAGATGGCGACAATTATCAGCCCCAGCATTTT. It translates to CASSQDGDNYQPQHF.

The chain uses TRBV11-1 and TRBJ2-1; TRBD2 matches at 8 bases. Germline-derived CDR1 and CDR2 are SGHAT and FQDESV (reference sequence). The CDR3 contains 16 residues. Trimming took 1 base from V and 7 from J; bases not matched to a gene: 9. For the CDR3, the DNA is TGTGCCAGCAGCTTAGAGGTAGCGGGGATTCAGAATGAGCAGTTCTTC. It translates to CASSLEVAGIQNEQFF.

The chain links TRBV27 to TRBJ2-5; D may be TRBD2 (6 bases). V was shortened by 1 base and J by 2 bases, with 14 bases between the two germline ends. This CDR3 is 16 amino acids long. The germline V gene has CDR1 MNHEY and CDR2 SMNVEV (reference sequence). The CDR3 loop reads CASSLLWGGEQETQYF. CDR3 DNA sequence: TGTGCCAGCAGTTTATTGTGGGGCGGGGAACAAGAGACCCAGTACTTC.

The V and J genes are TRBV4-3 and TRBJ1-2; D remains unclear. The germline V and J ends were trimmed by 0 bases and 4 bases, with 12 bases remaining between them. Germline values: CDR1 LGHNA, CDR2 YSLEER. There are 15 residues in the CDR3. In nucleotides, the CDR3 is TGCGCCAGCAGCCAAGATCAACCGGGGAGCTATGGCTACACCTTC. Its protein is CASSQDQPGSYGYTF.

There are a few counts of this clone. The CDR3 nucleotides are TGTGCCAGCAGCTCAGGGGGTTCCATAATCTACGAGCAGTACTTC. Translating gives CASSSGGSIIYEQYF. The chain joins TRBV9 to TRBJ2-7; 7 bases align to TRBD1. This CDR3 contains 15 residues. Trimming removed 4 bases from V and 3 bases from J; junction bases left unmatched: 10. Per germline, CDR1 SGDLS and CDR2 YYNGEE. The full variable domain, completed using reference TRBV9 and TRBJ2-7, is DSGVTQTPKHLITATGQRVTLRCSPRSGDLSVYWYQQSLDQGLQFLIQYYNGEERAKGNILERFSAQQFPDLHSELNLSSLELGDSALYFCASSSGGSIIYEQYFGPGTRLTVT.

This clone was counted between two and nine times. The V call is TRBV5-6, the J call TRBJ2-1; 8 bases map to TRBD1. This CDR3 comprises 13 residues. In germline, CDR1 is SGHDT, CDR2 YYEEEE. The junction had 3 bases not matched to a gene; V was cut back by 3 bases and J by 7 bases. CDR3 protein: CASSYTGGNEQFF. In DNA form, the CDR3 reads TGTGCCAGCAGCTATACAGGGGGGAATGAGCAGTTCTTC.

This clone showed up just a few times. This rearrangement joins TRBV6-5 to TRBJ1-1; the D gene is possibly TRBD1 (5 bases). Trimming left V 6 bases short and J 3 bases short, with 14 bases between. CDR1 MNHEY and CDR2 SVGAGI come from the germline V gene. The CDR3 covers 14 residues. The CDR3 DNA is TGTGCCAGCAGCCACCCATGGGGGGACACTGAAGCTTTCTTT. Protein sequence: CASSHPWGDTEAFF.

This clone has only a few counts. The chain is built from TRBV6-6 and TRBJ1-4, with TRBD1 as a possible D gene (5 bases). Germline CDR1 and CDR2: MNHNY and SVGAGI (reference sequence). V lost 3 bases and J 8 bases, leaving 10 bases between the germline ends. This CDR3 spans 13 amino acids. The CDR3 DNA is TGTGCCAGCAGTTATGGGGGAAGGGAAAAACTGTTTTTT. Translated: CASSYGGREKLFF.

This chain connects TRBV27 to TRBJ2-6; no clear D gene. Trimming removed 3 bases at V and 2 bases at J, with 5 bases between. The CDR3 totals 14 residues. Germline values: CDR1 MNHEY, CDR2 SMNVEV (reference sequence). This chain's CDR3 is CASSLLPGANVLTF. The CDR3, as DNA: TGTGCCAGCAGTTTGCTCCCTGGGGCCAACGTCCTGACTTTC. The full variable domain, with the rest looked up from reference TRBV27 and TRBJ2-6, is EAQVTQNPRYLITVTGKKLTVTCSQNMNHEYMSWYRQDPGLGLRQIYYSMNVEVTDKGDVPEGYKVSRKEKRNFPLILESPSPNQTSLYFCASSLLPGANVLTFGAGSRLTVL.

J is TRBJ2-5 and V is TRBV4-1, with 10 bases lining up with TRBD2. V gave up 1 base and J gave up 5 bases; unmatched junction bases: 13. Germline V gene data show CDR1 as MGHRA and CDR2 as YSYEKL. The CDR3 runs 18 residues. In DNA, the CDR3 is TGCGCCAGCAGCCAAGTTTCCAGCGGGGGGGCAGCAGCCGAGACCCAGTACTTC. Protein sequence: CASSQVSSGGAAAETQYF.

This clone was seen many times. The chain is built from TRBV27 and TRBJ2-1, with 9 positions matching TRBD2. Per the germline V gene, CDR1 is MNHEY and CDR2 is SMNVEV (reference sequence). J gave up 7 bases and V 5 bases, and 9 bases lay outside the gene matches. CDR3 size: 15 residues. CDR3 DNA: TGTGCCAGCAGTCGTAGCGGGGGCTATGAAAATGAGCAGTTCTTC. This codes for CASSRSGGYENEQFF.

This clone was observed a few times. The chain carries TRBV6-9 and TRBJ2-2; D remains unclear. The CDR3 sequence is 13 residues long. Between the trimmed V and J ends, which lost 8 bases and 6 bases, there was a span of 13 bases. From germline, CDR1 is MNHGY and CDR2 SVAAGI. The CDR3 region has the DNA TGTGCCAGCTGTGGTTGTTTGGCCGGGGAGCTGTTTTTT. This translates into CASCGCLAGELFF.

The chain is built from TRBV27 and TRBJ1-5; D is unresolved. CDR3 length equals 14 residues. V was cut by 6 bases and J by 5 bases, with 14 bases left in between. In germline, CDR1 is MNHEY, CDR2 SMNVEV (reference sequence). DNA of the CDR3: TGTGCCAGCAGCGCGACCGGGCCCTATCAGCCCCAGCATTTT. Translation: CASSATGPYQPQHF.

This clone has more than one count but fewer than ten. The V and J genes are TRBV7-9 and TRBJ2-7; D not certain. Germline V gene data show CDR1 as SEHNR and CDR2 as FQNEAQ (reference sequence). V gave up 1 base and J gave up 5 bases, with 6 bases separating them. The CDR3 sequence is 12 residues long. The CDR3 DNA is TGTGCCAGCAGCTTAGTGGCGGACGAGCAGTACTTC. It encodes CASSLVADEQYF.

This clone was counted ten times or more. In DNA, the CDR3 is TGTGCCAGCAGCCAAGATCTGGTCGGGGTAGAGCAGTTCTTC. It translates to CASSQDLVGVEQFF. The chain couples TRBV14 to TRBJ2-1; possible D gene TRBD2, 5 bases. Trimming shortened V by 0 bases and J by 10 bases, and 13 bases separated the two germline ends. In germline, CDR1 is SGHDN, CDR2 FVKESK. This CDR3 has 14 amino acids.

The V call is TRBV11-2, the J call TRBJ1-1, with a weak D call TRBD1 (5 bases). Germline values: CDR1 SGHAT, CDR2 FQNNGV. V was trimmed by 1 base and J by 3 bases, leaving 6 bases between them. CDR3 length equals 13 residues. CDR3 coding DNA: TGTGCCAGCAGCTTAGCAGGGTACACTGAAGCTTTCTTT. It translates to CASSLAGYTEAFF.

This clone occurred a few times. This CDR3 is CASSSGQGVTWNEQFF. The CDR3, as DNA: TGTGCCAGCAGCTCAGGACAGGGGGTAACGTGGAATGAGCAGTTCTTC. The chain is built from TRBV7-8 and TRBJ2-1, with 10 bases lining up with TRBD1. Unmatched junction bases numbered 10, after V lost 4 bases and J lost 7 bases. The CDR3 runs to 16 residues. Germline values: CDR1 SGHVS, CDR2 FQNEAQ.

The chain employs TRBV5-4 and TRBJ2-7; 12 bases map to TRBD2. CDR1 is SGHNT, CDR2 YYREEE, per germline (reference sequence). CDR3 size: 14 residues. Trimming at V came to 3 bases and at J to 5 bases, leaving 3 bases not matched to a gene. CDR3 residues: CASSSRTSGDEQYF. The CDR3 DNA reads TGTGCCAGCAGCTCCAGGACTAGCGGGGACGAGCAGTACTTC. The complete variable domain, with remaining parts taken from reference TRBV5-4 and TRBJ2-7, reads ETGVTQSPTHLIKTRGQQVTLRCSSQSGHNTVSWYQQALGQGPQFIFQYYREEENGRGNFPPRFSGLQFPNYSSELNVNALELDDSALYLCASSSRTSGDEQYFGPGTRLTVT.

This clone turned up a few times. The germline gene is not matched at one end of the junction; a read error may be the cause. This chain links TRBV2 with TRBJ1-1, with unresolved D. Germline loops: CDR1 SNHLY, CDR2 FYNNEI. CDR3 length: 8 residues. In DNA, the CDR3 is TGTGCCAGCAGGGAAGCTTTCTTT. Its translation: CASREAFF.

The rearrangement links TRBV30 to TRBJ1-5; D remains ambiguous. In germline, CDR1 is GTSNPN, CDR2 SVGIG (reference sequence). Trimming pared 1 base from V and 3 bases from J, leaving 7 bases between. The CDR3 sequence is 13 residues long. The CDR3 sequence is CAWSEGINQPQHF. The CDR3 nucleotides are TGTGCCTGGAGTGAAGGGATCAATCAGCCCCAGCATTTT.

This clone has more than one count but fewer than ten. The chain carries TRBV6-5 and TRBJ1-2; TRBD1 is a possible D gene (6 bases). In germline, CDR1 is MNHEY, CDR2 SVGAGI. CDR3 size: 13 residues. V lost 5 bases and J lost 8, with 15 bases in between. This chain's CDR3 is CASSAGQRRGYTF. CDR3 nucleotide sequence: TGTGCCAGCAGTGCCGGACAGAGAAGGGGCTACACCTTC.

V and J are TRBV5-5 and TRBJ2-7; 7 bases line up with TRBD2. This CDR3 comprises 14 residues. V lost 2 bases to trimming and J lost 9 bases; unmatched junction nucleotides: 11. Germline loops: CDR1 SGHKS, CDR2 YYEKEE (reference sequence). The chain's CDR3 is CASSLGRASGMQYF. CDR3 coding DNA: TGTGCCAGCAGCTTAGGGAGGGCGTCGGGGATGCAGTACTTC.

V and J are TRBV7-3 and TRBJ2-1; the D call may be TRBD1 or TRBD2 (5 bases each). CDR3 length: 15 amino acids. Per germline, CDR1 SGHTA and CDR2 FQGTGA. V was clipped by 5 bases and J by 5 bases, with 16 bases between them. In DNA form, the CDR3 reads TGTGCCAGCAGCCCAACGGGACCGCAAGACAATGAGCAGTTCTTC. Protein sequence: CASSPTGPQDNEQFF.

The J gene is TRBJ2-5, the V gene TRBV5-1; D is unresolved. The V gene's germline CDR1 is SGHRS and CDR2 YFSETQ. The CDR3 contains 14 residues. Deletions cut 4 bases from V and 2 bases from J, with 12 bases between. CDR3 region: CASSVKNSQETQYF. The CDR3 nucleotides read TGCGCCAGCAGCGTGAAAAACTCGCAAGAGACCCAGTACTTC.

The V and J genes are TRBV29-1 and TRBJ2-7; TRBD1 aligns across 7 bases. Germline V gene lookup returns CDR1 SQVTM and CDR2 ANQGSEA. Trimming cost V 6 bases and J 0 bases; bases outside gene matches: 8. The CDR3 is 14 amino acids. The CDR3 protein is CSVGPGGSSYEQYF. CDR3 bases: TGCAGCGTGGGCCCAGGGGGATCCTCCTACGAGCAGTACTTC.

This chain uses TRBV9 with TRBJ2-6; D might be TRBD1 (6 bases). The germline V and J ends were trimmed by 4 bases and 0 bases, with 14 bases remaining between them. This CDR3 comprises 17 residues. Germline CDR1 is SGDLS and CDR2 is YYNGEE. The CDR3 loop reads CASSISLQGSGANVLTF. The CDR3 region has the DNA TGTGCCAGCAGCATCAGTTTACAGGGCTCTGGGGCCAACGTCCTGACTTTC. Full variable domain (remainder filled in from reference TRBV9 and TRBJ2-6): DSGVTQTPKHLITATGQRVTLRCSPRSGDLSVYWYQQSLDQGLQFLIQYYNGEERAKGNILERFSAQQFPDLHSELNLSSLELGDSALYFCASSISLQGSGANVLTFGAGSRLTVL.

Only one count was recorded for this clone. The rearrangement joins TRBV27 to TRBJ1-1; D possibly corresponds to TRBD1 (5 bases). Germline V lookup: CDR1 MNHEY, CDR2 SMNVEV (reference sequence). CDR3 length: 16 residues. Trimming shortened V by 3 bases and J by 4 bases, and 18 bases separated the two germline ends. CDR3 protein: CASSFQPGMGVTEAFF. The CDR3 DNA sequence: TGTGCCAGCAGTTTCCAGCCAGGGATGGGGGTCACTGAAGCTTTCTTT.

This chain uses TRBV27 with TRBJ2-3; TRBD2 matches at 9 bases. Germline lookup yields CDR1 MNHEY and CDR2 SMNVEV (reference sequence). V trimming: 6 bases; J trimming: 4 bases; junction bases outside the gene matches: 8. CDR3 length: 15 residues. The CDR3: CASRPGGGVPDTQYF. Here the CDR3 DNA reads TGTGCCAGCAGACCCGGCGGGGGGGTTCCAGATACGCAGTATTTT.

This clone was counted only a few times. The chain combines TRBV10-3 with TRBJ2-3, with 8 bases lining up with TRBD1. The ends lost 3 bases at V and 2 bases at J; junction bases unmatched: 4. This CDR3 comprises 15 residues. CDR1 is ENHRY and CDR2 is SYGVKD in the germline V gene. The DNA of the CDR3 is TGTGCCATCAGTGAACAGGGGGGACTCACAGATACGCAGTATTTT. This translates into CAISEQGGLTDTQYF.

This clone has more than one count but fewer than ten. This chain uses TRBV6-5 with TRBJ2-7; D unresolved. CDR1 and CDR2 (germline): MNHEY, SVGAGI. Trimming pared 0 bases from V and 0 bases from J, leaving 3 bases between. This CDR3 has 13 amino acids. CDR3 region: CASSYSDSYEQYF. The CDR3 DNA is TGTGCCAGCAGTTACTCCGACTCCTACGAGCAGTACTTC.